These 20 T cell receptor beta chains came from one sample sequenced in a study of T-cell memory formation after mild COVID-19. Each CDR3 protein gets one entry after TCRdb re-called the 5' RACE reads with MiXCR. The sample records under 300,000 distinct CDR3 sequences, 15% to 20% being singletons. The sequenced material came from PBMCs or a T cell subset sorted from them (not recorded which). These receptors were taken from a man between 18 and 35 years old who had mild COVID-19 (a few samples of this study predate the infection). Cell type and time point are not known.

The sample holds a few counts of this clonotype. The chain couples TRBV7-9 to TRBJ1-2; no firm D call. The length of the CDR3 is 11 residues. Germline V CDR1 and CDR2: SEHNR, FQNEAQ (reference sequence). V lost 4 bases and J 7 bases, leaving 7 bases between the germline ends. In nucleotides, the CDR3 is TGTGCCAGCAGCTACGCAGGTGGCTACACCTTC. It yields the protein CASSYAGGYTF.

The table lists this clonotype with many counts. The rearrangement links TRBV4-2 to TRBJ2-1; D not certain. V dropped 0 bases and J dropped 0 bases, with 6 bases sitting between them. Germline CDR1 and CDR2: LGHNA and YNFKEQ. The CDR3 has 15 amino acids. CDR3 DNA sequence: TGTGCCAGCAGCCAAGACCTCTACTCCTACAATGAGCAGTTCTTC. Encoded protein: CASSQDLYSYNEQFF.

The V gene is TRBV15, the J gene TRBJ2-7; possibly TRBD1 for D (6 bases). The germline CDR1 and CDR2 sequences are LNHNV and YYDKDF (reference sequence). This CDR3 contains 15 residues. V was cut by 3 bases and J by 3 bases, with 15 bases left in between. This CDR3 is CATSRTVDSRYEQYF. In DNA form, the CDR3 reads TGTGCCACCAGCAGGACCGTGGACAGTCGCTACGAGCAGTACTTC.

The genes are TRBV7-9 and TRBJ1-2; D remains unclear. The V gene lost 5 bases and the J gene lost 2 bases, with 6 bases spanning the gap. From germline, CDR1 is SEHNR and CDR2 FQNEAQ (reference sequence). The CDR3 is 12 residues long. CDR3 region: CASSAPNYGYTF. In DNA, the CDR3 is TGTGCCAGCAGCGCACCCAACTATGGCTACACCTTC.

The chain carries TRBV29-1 and TRBJ1-1, with a possible D match to TRBD1 (6 bases). V shed 5 bases and J shed 4 bases, with 14 bases lying between them. Germline lookup yields CDR1 SQVTM and CDR2 ANQGSEA. The CDR3 sequence is 13 residues long. The CDR3 spells CSVIGGGGTEAFF. The CDR3 nucleotides read TGCAGCGTTATTGGAGGGGGGGGCACTGAAGCTTTCTTT.

This rearrangement joins TRBV6-1 to TRBJ1-4; D gene unclear. CDR1 and CDR2 from the germline V gene are MNHNS and SASEGT. V gave up 2 bases and J gave up 8 bases, with 9 bases separating them. This CDR3 region has 13 residues. Written as DNA, the CDR3 is TGTGCCAGCAGTGAATTCCGAGGCGAAAAACTGTTTTTT. Protein sequence: CASSEFRGEKLFF.

The chain carries TRBV6-6 and TRBJ2-3, with D perhaps matching TRBD2 (6 bases). The V and J ends lost 7 bases and 5 bases respectively, with 16 bases between them. The CDR3 contains 14 residues. Per the germline V gene, CDR1 is MNHNY and CDR2 is SVGAGI (reference sequence). CDR3 in amino acids: CASTEAGGRDTQYF. The CDR3 nucleotides read TGTGCCAGCACCGAAGCAGGAGGGCGAGATACGCAGTATTTT.

This clonotype was found many times. The rearrangement joins TRBV21-1 to TRBJ2-2; the tabulated D call, TRBD1, remains unverified against the DNA. TRBV21-1 is a documented pseudogene. The CDR3 has 15 amino acids. Written as DNA, the CDR3 is TGTGCCAGCAGCAAAGAACAGGGAAACACCGGGGAGCTGTTTTTT. Translation: CASSKEQGNTGELFF.

The chain employs TRBV24-1 and TRBJ2-5, with TRBD1 matching 10 bases. The CDR3 has 16 residues. Germline V CDR1 and CDR2: KGHDR, SFDVKD. The ends lost 2 bases at V and 5 bases at J; junction bases unmatched: 7. CDR3 protein: CATSDWRDRGPETQYF. The DNA for the CDR3 is TGTGCCACCAGTGATTGGAGGGACAGGGGACCTGAGACCCAGTACTTC.

This clonotype was picked up many times. This chain uses TRBV5-1 with TRBJ2-3, with TRBD1 matching over 10 bases. The CDR3 covers 15 residues. V dropped 2 bases and J dropped 6; count of bases not matched to a gene: 6. CDR1 and CDR2 from the germline V gene are SGHRS and YFSETQ. The CDR3: CASSFGTGVWDTQYF. The DNA of the CDR3 is TGCGCCAGCAGCTTCGGGACAGGGGTGTGGGATACGCAGTATTTT.

This rearrangement joins TRBV7-9 to TRBJ2-7; D not certain. Germline values: CDR1 SEHNR, CDR2 FQNEAQ (reference sequence). Trimming took off 1 base at V and 5 bases at J, with 9 bases between the two ends. The CDR3 totals 13 residues. The CDR3 DNA is TGTGCCAGCAGCTTAGACGCCATGCACGAGCAGTACGTC. Its translation is CASSLDAMHEQYV.

The table lists this clonotype with many counts. The chain uses TRBV27 and TRBJ1-1, with D possibly TRBD1 on 6 matching bases. Germline V gene sequence: CDR1 MNHEY, CDR2 SMNVEV (reference sequence). V lost 5 bases and J lost 0, with 19 bases in between. The length of the CDR3 is 17 residues. CDR3 nucleotide sequence: TGTGCCAGCAGTCGTGTGGGGGGCCGGGGGGTGAACACTGAAGCTTTCTTT. Protein: CASSRVGGRGVNTEAFF.

This clonotype has a count of ten or more. The chain has TRBV5-1 and TRBJ1-1; weak D call: TRBD1 (6 bases). V dropped 0 bases and J dropped 1 base, with 7 bases sitting between them. The CDR3 consists of 14 residues. Germline CDR1 and CDR2: SGHRS and YFSETQ. The CDR3 here is CASSLEGGNTEAFF. CDR3 in DNA: TGCGCCAGCAGCTTGGAGGGGGGGAACACTGAAGCTTTCTTT.

The CDR3 DNA reads as TGTGCCAGCAGCAGGACAGGGGGCAGTAGAGATACGCAGTATTTT. Translating gives CASSRTGGSRDTQYF. The chain is built from TRBV12-3 or TRBV12-4 and TRBJ2-3; 11 nucleotides line up with TRBD1. The CDR3 runs to 15 residues. The ends lost 6 bases at V and 5 bases at J; junction bases unmatched: 7.

This clonotype showed up just a few times. This chain connects TRBV5-1 to TRBJ1-6; TRBD1 might be the D (5 bases). V gave up 4 bases and J gave up 9 bases, with 14 bases separating them. This CDR3 is 14 amino acids long. The germline V gene encodes CDR1 SGHRS and CDR2 YFSETQ. The CDR3 DNA follows: TGCGCCAGCAGCGCGGAAGGGACCTCTTCACCCCTCCACTTT. Protein sequence: CASSAEGTSSPLHF.

This clonotype was counted only a few times. The chain combines TRBV7-8 with TRBJ2-3; 7 bases are shared with TRBD2. Germline V gene lookup returns CDR1 SGHVS and CDR2 FQNEAQ. The V segment lost 3 bases and the J segment 6 bases; nucleotides outside the gene matches: 9. The CDR3 covers 15 residues. The CDR3 nucleotides are TGTGCCAGCAGCTTCGGGAGGCTCCGGGTGGATACGCAGTATTTT. It yields the protein CASSFGRLRVDTQYF.

This sequence joins TRBV12-3 or TRBV12-4 and TRBJ2-3; D not certain. Deletions cut 3 bases from V and 3 bases from J, with 10 bases between. This CDR3 is built from 14 residues. In nucleotides, the CDR3 is TGTGCCAGCAGTTTTAACAGTAATACAGATACGCAGTATTTT. Translated: CASSFNSNTDTQYF.

This clonotype was seen more than once but under ten times. CDR3 coding DNA: TGTGCCAGCAGCCTGACAGGGTTAGACGAGCAGTACTTC. Protein sequence: CASSLTGLDEQYF. The chain carries TRBV5-6 and TRBJ2-7; 7 bases agree with TRBD1. Germline CDR1 reads SGHDT; CDR2 reads YYEEEE. The CDR3 sequence is 13 residues long. V shed 4 bases and J 5 bases; nucleotides not matched to a gene: 6.

This clonotype has more than one count but fewer than ten. The rearrangement links TRBV5-6 to TRBJ1-4, with D uncertain. This CDR3 spans 14 amino acids. Germline V lookup: CDR1 SGHDT, CDR2 YYEEEE. V lost 4 bases and J 13 bases, leaving 20 bases between the germline ends. The CDR3 DNA sequence: TGTGCCAGCAGCGCGCCCGGAAAGGGTAATGGACTGTTTTTT. Residues: CASSAPGKGNGLFF.

This chain links TRBV14 with TRBJ2-1; possibly TRBD2 for D (6 bases). This CDR3 region has 13 residues. In germline, CDR1 is SGHDN, CDR2 FVKESK. V was cut by 3 bases and J by 10 bases, with 13 bases left in between. As DNA, the CDR3 is TGTGCCAGCAGCCACGGGACTTCCAAGGAGCAGTTCTTC. This translates into CASSHGTSKEQFF.